This entry lists 29 T cell receptor beta chains sequenced from one sample in a study of OX40 agonist ivuxolimab in advanced cancers. Sequencing used immunoSEQ multiplex PCR; TCRdb keeps in-frame clones, though not all of them. Here the sample spans tens of thousands of clones, roughly 87% being singletons. The input for sequencing was CD4+ or CD8+ T cells sorted from blood, taken in a trial of the OX40 agonist ivuxolimab. The receptors stem from an adult with an advanced solid tumor such as melanoma, head and neck, liver or kidney cancer.

A few counts support this clone. The genes are TRBV18 and TRBJ1-5; D is undetermined. This CDR3 comprises 14 residues. V dropped 3 bases and J dropped 7 bases, with 13 bases sitting between them. CDR1 and CDR2 (germline): KGHSH, LQKENI. The CDR3 here is CASSPDVGSQPQHF. The CDR3 DNA reads TGTGCCAGCTCACCGGATGTGGGGTCCCAGCCCCAGCATTTT. The full variable domain, in which reference TRBV18 and TRBJ1-5 provide the parts outside the CDR3, is NAGVMQNPRHLVRRRGQEARLRCSPMKGHSHVYWYRQLPEEGLKFMVYLQKENIIDESGMPKERFSAEFPKEGPSILRIQQVVRGDSAAYFCASSPDVGSQPQHFGDGTRLSIL.

The V and J genes are TRBV7-2 and TRBJ2-7; the match to TRBD1 covers 11 bases. Germline-derived CDR1 and CDR2 are SGHTA and FQGNSA. J lost 4 bases, V lost 6 bases, and 11 bases had no gene match. This CDR3 spans 16 amino acids. CDR3 residues: CASSSDGGQGVYEQYF. The CDR3 nucleotides read TGTGCCAGCAGTAGTGACGGGGGACAGGGGGTTTACGAGCAGTACTTC.

The chain uses TRBV14 and TRBJ2-5; 7 bases match TRBD1. The trim removed 4 bases at V and 0 bases at J, leaving 5 bases unmatched. CDR1 is SGHDN, CDR2 FVKESK, per germline. The CDR3 spans 15 residues. The CDR3 protein is CASSRLTGNQETQYF. CDR3 DNA sequence: TGTGCCAGCAGCCGCCTGACAGGGAACCAAGAGACCCAGTACTTC.

The genes are TRBV5-1 and TRBJ2-1; perhaps TRBD1 as D (6 bases). Germline V gene sequence: CDR1 SGHRS, CDR2 YFSETQ. With 3 bases removed from V and 7 bases from J, the gap between germline ends came to 20 bases. The CDR3 contains 16 residues. The CDR3 here is CASSYTQGLEGNEQFF. The CDR3 DNA is TGCGCCAGCAGCTACACCCAGGGGCTTGAGGGGAATGAGCAGTTCTTC.

The chain recombines TRBV4-1 with TRBJ1-1; D is unresolved. V lost 1 base, J lost 4 bases, and 10 bases lay in between. CDR1 is MGHRA and CDR2 is YSYEKL in the germline V gene. The CDR3 is 14 amino acids. The CDR3 DNA follows: TGCGCCAGCAGCCAAGGTGGCTGGGCCACTGAAGCTTTCTTT. Amino acid sequence: CASSQGGWATEAFF.

This sequence joins TRBV19 and TRBJ2-3; a possible D gene is TRBD1 (6 bases). The V gene's germline CDR1 is LNHDA and CDR2 SQIVND (reference sequence). Trimming pared 5 bases from V and 3 bases from J, leaving 18 bases between. The CDR3 length is 16 residues. CDR3 nucleotides: TGTGCCAGTAGTTTAACCGGGACACGGACGACAGATACGCAGTATTTT. Translating gives CASSLTGTRTTDTQYF.

The rearrangement uses TRBV28 and TRBJ2-1; 7 bases fit TRBD2. V lost 5 bases and J lost 3; bases outside the gene matches: 4. Germline CDR1 MDHEN, CDR2 SYDVKM. This CDR3 comprises 14 residues. The CDR3, as DNA: TGTGCCAGCAGTGGCGGGAGACGCTACAATGAGCAGTTCTTC. Translation gives CASSGGRRYNEQFF.

In nucleotides, the CDR3 is TGCAGCGTCCGTAACACGACTAACTATGGCTACACCTTC. It specifies CSVRNTTNYGYTF. The chain is built from TRBV29-1 and TRBJ1-2; no firm D call. The CDR3 totals 13 residues. With 6 bases removed from V and 0 bases from J, the gap between germline ends came to 11 bases. CDR1 is SQVTM and CDR2 is ANQGSEA in the germline V gene.

This chain joins TRBV6-7 and TRBJ1-1; unclear D gene. TRBV6-7 is labeled an ORF, and its function is uncertain. Deletions cut 0 bases from V and 0 bases from J, with 8 bases between. The CDR3 is 15 amino acids. The CDR3 spells CASSYSSRVNTEAFF. The CDR3 nucleotides are TGTGCCAGCAGTTACTCGAGCAGAGTGAACACTGAAGCTTTCTTT.

Details on this clone: The same CDR3 can be traced to other DNA sequences in this sample. J is TRBJ2-7 and V is TRBV28; D gene ambiguous. In germline, CDR1 is MDHEN, CDR2 SYDVKM. Deletions cut 3 bases from V and 1 base from J, with 4 bases between. The CDR3 has 12 amino acids. The CDR3 loop is CASSLVSYEQYF. The CDR3 region has the DNA TGTGCCAGCAGTTTGGTGTCCTACGAGCAGTACTTC.

The rearrangement joins TRBV29-1 to TRBJ2-1, with 7 nucleotides matching TRBD2. The CDR3 is 13 residues long. V was clipped by 5 bases and J by 2 bases; unmatched bases: 3. CDR1 and CDR2 from the germline V gene are SQVTM and ANQGSEA. In DNA, the CDR3 is TGCAGCGTTAGCGGGAACACCTACAATGAGCAGTTCTTC. Protein product: CSVSGNTYNEQFF.

The V and J genes are TRBV20-1 and TRBJ2-7, with 7 positions matching TRBD2. Germline CDR1 and CDR2: DFQATT and SNEGSKA (reference sequence). This CDR3 has 11 amino acids. DNA for the CDR3: TGCAGCGGACTAGTAGCCTACGAGCAGTACTTC. Protein product: CSGLVAYEQYF.

The rearrangement uses TRBV9 and TRBJ2-6; the match to TRBD2 covers 7 bases. The length of the CDR3 is 16 residues. V shed 3 bases and J 0 bases; nucleotides not matched to a gene: 3. The germline V gene encodes CDR1 SGDLS and CDR2 YYNGEE. In DNA, the CDR3 is TGTGCCAGCAGCGCGCGGGGGAGCTCTGGGGCCAACGTCCTGACTTTC. This gives the protein CASSARGSSGANVLTF.

The DNA of the CDR3 is TGTGCCAGCAGCTTAGGGGTCTCGAGCGGGGCCTACAATGAGCAGTTCTTC. As protein: CASSLGVSSGAYNEQFF. The genes are TRBV11-2 and TRBJ2-1; 7 nucleotides agree with TRBD2. This CDR3 spans 17 amino acids. Trimming took 1 base from V and 2 from J; bases not matched to a gene: 8. Germline CDR1 reads SGHAT; CDR2 reads FQNNGV.

The chain links TRBV7-3 to TRBJ1-1, with no clear D. Germline CDR1 reads SGHTA; CDR2 reads FQGTGA. Trimming pared 1 base from V and 2 bases from J, leaving 5 bases between. This CDR3 has 13 amino acids. CDR3 in DNA: TGTGCCAGCAGCTTAAAGGTTAACACTGAAGCTTTCTTT. This encodes CASSLKVNTEAFF.

V and J are TRBV25-1 and TRBJ2-1; 9 nucleotides agree with TRBD2. V lost 4 bases to trimming and J lost 3 bases; unmatched junction nucleotides: 4. The germline V gene encodes CDR1 MGHDK and CDR2 SYGVNS. The CDR3 is 15 amino acids. The CDR3 region has the DNA TGTGCCAGCAGTGTAGCGGGAGCAAGCTACAATGAGCAGTTCTTC. Residues: CASSVAGASYNEQFF.

This clone was observed once. The chain carries TRBV7-9 and TRBJ1-2; D unresolved. The CDR3 totals 16 residues. Trimming left V 0 bases short and J 8 bases short, with 19 bases between. Germline CDR1 and CDR2: SEHNR and FQNEAQ (reference sequence). The CDR3 is CASSLASVSRAKGYTF. In DNA, the CDR3 is TGTGCCAGCAGCTTAGCCAGTGTTAGTAGGGCGAAGGGCTACACCTTC. Full variable domain (rest looked up from reference TRBV7-9 and TRBJ1-2): DTGVSQNPRHKITKRGQNVTFRCDPISEHNRLYWYRQTLGQGPEFLTYFQNEAQLEKSRLLSDRFSAERPKGSFSTLEIQRTEQGDSAMYLCASSLASVSRAKGYTFGSGTRLTVV.

This sequence joins TRBV29-1 and TRBJ1-1; D call uncertain. Trimming pared 6 bases from V and 1 base from J, leaving 9 bases between. The CDR3 is made up of 12 amino acids. Germline CDR1 SQVTM, CDR2 ANQGSEA. CDR3 sequence (DNA): TGCAGCGTCGTCGTAAGGAACACTGAAGCTTTCTTT. Amino acid sequence: CSVVVRNTEAFF.

This rearrangement joins TRBV5-5 to TRBJ1-6; no clear D gene. V lost 4 bases and J 2 bases, leaving 10 bases between the germline ends. The CDR3 runs to 15 residues. Germline CDR1 reads SGHKS; CDR2 reads YYEKEE (reference sequence). The chain's CDR3 is CASSPAWTYNSPLHF. The CDR3 region has the DNA TGTGCCAGCAGCCCGGCCTGGACCTATAATTCACCCCTCCACTTT.

This sequence joins TRBV7-2 and TRBJ2-1; TRBD2 matches 8 bases. CDR3 length equals 15 residues. Germline trimming cut 5 bases from V and 7 bases from J; bases unmatched to any gene: 10. The germline gives CDR1 SGHTA, CDR2 FQGNSA. The CDR3 DNA follows: TGTGCCAGCAGCCCGAGCGGGAGCCTGGGGAATGAGCAGTTCTTC. Protein product: CASSPSGSLGNEQFF.

The CDR3 sequence is CASSLYLGTLGAPLHF. CDR3 bases: TGTGCCAGCAGCTTATACCTCGGGACACTTGGGGCACCCCTCCACTTT. The chain is built from TRBV7-9 and TRBJ1-6; perhaps TRBD1 as D (6 bases). Germline loops: CDR1 SEHNR, CDR2 FQNEAQ (reference sequence). The CDR3 consists of 16 residues. The germline V and J ends were trimmed by 2 bases and 11 bases, with 19 bases remaining between them.

The V call is TRBV28, the J call TRBJ2-2; 8 bases are a match to TRBD1. The CDR3 is made up of 14 amino acids. CDR1 and CDR2 from the germline V gene are MDHEN and SYDVKM. V trimming: 6 bases; J trimming: 1 base; junction bases outside the gene matches: 1. The CDR3 coding sequence is TGTGCCAGCAGCGGGACAGGGAACACCGGGGAGCTGTTTTTT. It encodes CASSGTGNTGELFF.

This rearrangement joins TRBV6-4 to TRBJ2-3; D call uncertain. V gave up 6 bases and J gave up 2 bases, with 9 bases separating them. In germline, CDR1 is MRHNA, CDR2 SNTAGT. The CDR3 is 13 amino acids. The CDR3 spells CASSSESTDTQYF. In DNA form, the CDR3 reads TGTGCCAGCAGCAGTGAATCCACAGATACGCAGTATTTT.

The V call is TRBV4-3, the J call TRBJ2-2; 16 bases are shared with TRBD2. Trimming took 5 bases from V and 7 from J; bases not matched to a gene: 7. Germline loops: CDR1 LGHNA, CDR2 YSLEER. CDR3 length: 17 residues. CDR3 DNA sequence: TGCGCCAGCAGCTTGGGGACTAGCGGGGGGGCCGGCGGGGAGCTGTTTTTT. This encodes CASSLGTSGGAGGELFF.

The chain uses TRBV11-2 and TRBJ2-1; 14 nucleotides line up with TRBD2. CDR1 is SGHAT and CDR2 is FQNNGV in the germline V gene. V trimming: 3 bases; J trimming: 10 bases; junction bases outside the gene matches: 8. The CDR3 is 16 amino acids. CDR3 nucleotides: TGTGCCAGCAGCTTGTCCGGGACTAGCGGGGGCCGGGAGCAGTTCTTC. Translating it yields CASSLSGTSGGREQFF.

This clone has just a few counts. The rearrangement joins TRBV7-9 to TRBJ1-2, with 7 bases matching TRBD1. CDR1 is SEHNR and CDR2 is FQNEAQ in the germline V gene (reference sequence). V was clipped by 3 bases and J by 2 bases; unmatched bases: 0. The CDR3 totals 13 residues. The CDR3 reads CASSLGQNYGYTF. In DNA form, the CDR3 reads TGTGCCAGCAGCTTGGGACAGAACTATGGCTACACCTTC.

The chain couples TRBV7-9 to TRBJ2-1; D is ambiguous. The CDR3 has 15 residues. Germline CDR1 is SEHNR and CDR2 is FQNEAQ (reference sequence). Trimming took off 2 bases at V and 4 bases at J, with 12 bases between the two ends. CDR3 sequence: CASSLRPFGYNEQFF. The CDR3, as DNA: TGTGCCAGCAGCTTAAGGCCCTTTGGATACAATGAGCAGTTCTTC.

The chain joins TRBV6-5 to TRBJ2-7; TRBD1 agrees at 7 bases. V lost 6 bases to trimming and J lost 3 bases; unmatched junction nucleotides: 11. The CDR3 contains 15 residues. Germline CDR1 is MNHEY and CDR2 is SVGAGI. The CDR3 DNA sequence: TGTGCCAGCAGCCAAAGACAGGGTAATTACTACGAGCAGTACTTC. Translation gives CASSQRQGNYYEQYF.

This rearrangement joins TRBV30 to TRBJ1-4; 7 positions agree with TRBD1. The germline gives CDR1 GTSNPN, CDR2 SVGIG (reference sequence). V shed 2 bases and J 4 bases; nucleotides not matched to a gene: 13. The CDR3 spans 17 residues. CDR3 DNA: TGTGCCTGGAGTTCCGTCAGGGGGGATCAGGTTAATGAAAAACTGTTTTTT. Protein sequence: CAWSSVRGDQVNEKLFF.